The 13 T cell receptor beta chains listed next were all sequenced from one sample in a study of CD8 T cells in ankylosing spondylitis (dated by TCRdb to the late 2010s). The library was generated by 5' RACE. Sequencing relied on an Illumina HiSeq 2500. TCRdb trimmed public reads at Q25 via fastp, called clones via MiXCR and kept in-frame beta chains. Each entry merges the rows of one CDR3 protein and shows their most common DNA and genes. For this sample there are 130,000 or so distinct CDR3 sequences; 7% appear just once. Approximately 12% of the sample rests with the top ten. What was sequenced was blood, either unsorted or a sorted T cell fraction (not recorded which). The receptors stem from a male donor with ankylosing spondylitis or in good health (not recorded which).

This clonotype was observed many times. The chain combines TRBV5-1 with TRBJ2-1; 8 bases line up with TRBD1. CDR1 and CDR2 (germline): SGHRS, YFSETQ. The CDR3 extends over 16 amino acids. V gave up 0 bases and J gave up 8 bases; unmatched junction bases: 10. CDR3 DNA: TGCGCCAGCAGCTTGGGTGGCAGGGGGCTCTTGGATGAGCAGTTCTTC. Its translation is CASSLGGRGLLDEQFF.

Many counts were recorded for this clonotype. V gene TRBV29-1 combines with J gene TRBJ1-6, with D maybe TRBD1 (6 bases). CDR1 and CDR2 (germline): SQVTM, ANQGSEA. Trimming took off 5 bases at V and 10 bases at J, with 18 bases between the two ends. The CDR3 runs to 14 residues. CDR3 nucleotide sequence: TGCAGCGTTTTACCGACAGGAACGGGCTCACCCCTCCACTTT. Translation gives CSVLPTGTGSPLHF.

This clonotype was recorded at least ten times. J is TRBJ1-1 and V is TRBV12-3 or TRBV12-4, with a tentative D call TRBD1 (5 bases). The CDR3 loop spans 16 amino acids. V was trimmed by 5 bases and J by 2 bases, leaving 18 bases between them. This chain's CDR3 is CASSLPGVLSNTEAFF. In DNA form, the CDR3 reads TGTGCCAGCAGTCTCCCGGGGGTTTTAAGCAACACTGAAGCTTTCTTT.

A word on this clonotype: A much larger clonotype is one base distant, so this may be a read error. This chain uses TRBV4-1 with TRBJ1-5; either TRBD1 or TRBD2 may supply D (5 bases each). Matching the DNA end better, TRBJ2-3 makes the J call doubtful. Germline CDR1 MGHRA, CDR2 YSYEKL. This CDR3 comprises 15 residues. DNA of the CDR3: TGCGCCAGCAGCCGTGGGACCTCAGGCGATCAGCCCCAGTATTTT. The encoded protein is CASSRGTSGDQPQYF.

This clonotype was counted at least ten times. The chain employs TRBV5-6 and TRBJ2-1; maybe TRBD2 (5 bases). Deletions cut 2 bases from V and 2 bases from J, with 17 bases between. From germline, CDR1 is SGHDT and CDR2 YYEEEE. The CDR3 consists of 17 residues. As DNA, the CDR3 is TGTGCCAGCAGCTTCGACCCTCTAGCCGCAACCTACAATGAGCAGTTCTTC. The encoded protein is CASSFDPLAATYNEQFF.

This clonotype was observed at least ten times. CDR3 DNA: TGTGCCTGGAGTGTACGACAGGGAGGAGGGGAGCAGTACTTC. This gives the protein CAWSVRQGGGEQYF. The J gene is TRBJ2-7, the V gene TRBV30; tentatively, D is TRBD1 (7 bases). The V gene's germline CDR1 is GTSNPN and CDR2 SVGIG (reference sequence). The CDR3 spans 14 residues. Trimming left V 0 bases short and J 7 bases short, with 16 bases between.

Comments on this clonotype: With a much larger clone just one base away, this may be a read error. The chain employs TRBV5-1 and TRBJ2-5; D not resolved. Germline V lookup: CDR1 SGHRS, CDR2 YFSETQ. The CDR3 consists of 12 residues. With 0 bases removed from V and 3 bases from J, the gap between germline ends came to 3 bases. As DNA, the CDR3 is TGCGCCAGCAGCTTGGGGGAAGAGACCCAGTACTTC. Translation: CASSLGEETQYF.

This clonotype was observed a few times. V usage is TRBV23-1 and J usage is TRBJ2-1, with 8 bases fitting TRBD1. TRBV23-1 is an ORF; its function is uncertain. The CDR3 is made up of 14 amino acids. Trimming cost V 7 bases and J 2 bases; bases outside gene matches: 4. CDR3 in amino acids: CASIIRGPYNEQFF. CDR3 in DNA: TGCGCCAGCATCATCAGGGGGCCCTACAATGAGCAGTTCTTC.

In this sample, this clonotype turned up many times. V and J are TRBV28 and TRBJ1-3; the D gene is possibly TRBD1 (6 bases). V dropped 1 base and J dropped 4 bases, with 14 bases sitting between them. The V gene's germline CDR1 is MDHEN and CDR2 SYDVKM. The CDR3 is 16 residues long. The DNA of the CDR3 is TGTGCCAGCAGTTTATCCGGCTGGGGACAAGGAAACACCATATATTTT. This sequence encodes CASSLSGWGQGNTIYF.

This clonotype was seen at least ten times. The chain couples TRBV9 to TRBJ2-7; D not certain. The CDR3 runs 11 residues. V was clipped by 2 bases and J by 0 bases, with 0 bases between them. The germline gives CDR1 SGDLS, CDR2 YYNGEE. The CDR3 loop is CASSVSYEQYF. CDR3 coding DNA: TGTGCCAGCAGCGTCTCCTACGAGCAGTACTTC.

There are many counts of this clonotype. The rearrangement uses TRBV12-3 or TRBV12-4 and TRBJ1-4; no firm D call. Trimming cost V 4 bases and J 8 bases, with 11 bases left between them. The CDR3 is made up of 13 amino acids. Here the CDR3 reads CASSSSIREKLFF. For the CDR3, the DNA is TGTGCCAGCAGTTCCTCAATCCGGGAAAAACTGTTTTTT.

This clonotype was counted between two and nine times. CDR3 in amino acids: CASSRDGVTYEQYF. The CDR3 DNA is TGTGCCAGCAGCCGGGACGGAGTAACCTACGAGCAGTACTTC. This chain uses TRBV28 with TRBJ2-7; D is perhaps TRBD1 or TRBD2 (5 bases each). Trimming removed 6 bases at V and 2 bases at J, with 14 bases between. This CDR3 comprises 14 residues. CDR1 is MDHEN and CDR2 is SYDVKM in the germline V gene.

CDR3 amino acids: CASSLDGGALKETQYF. The CDR3 DNA is TGTGCCAGCAGCTTAGATGGCGGGGCTCTTAAAGAGACCCAGTACTTC. The V gene is TRBV7-2, the J gene TRBJ2-5; D is possibly TRBD2 (6 bases). Trimming cost V 1 base and J 3 bases, with 15 bases left between them. CDR3 length equals 16 residues. Germline CDR1 is SGHTA and CDR2 is FQGNSA.